The 6 T cell receptor beta chains below all came from one sample that was sequenced in a study of T-cell memory formation after mild COVID-19. TCRdb re-called the 5' RACE reads with MiXCR, one entry per CDR3 protein. In the table there are around 140,000 distinct CDR3 sequences, about a fifth of which are singletons. Sample: PBMCs or a T cell subset sorted from them (not recorded which). The receptor source for this set is an adult woman who had mild COVID-19 (a few samples of this study predate the infection). Cell type and time point are not known.

The rearrangement joins TRBV29-1 to TRBJ1-1; maybe TRBD1 (6 bases). V dropped 7 bases and J dropped 2 bases, with 14 bases sitting between them. The CDR3 sequence is 13 residues long. The germline CDR1 and CDR2 sequences are SQVTM and ANQGSEA. The CDR3 DNA reads TGCAGCGCTGTCGGGACACTCAACACTGAAGCTTTCTTT. This translates into CSAVGTLNTEAFF.

The chain couples TRBV20-1 to TRBJ1-2; D call uncertain. Trimming took 6 bases from V and 2 from J, leaving 7 bases between them. The CDR3 loop spans 11 amino acids. Per germline, CDR1 DFQATT and CDR2 SNEGSKA (reference sequence). CDR3 nucleotides: TGCAGTGCCGAGGCGAACTATGGCTACACCTTC. Its translation is CSAEANYGYTF.

In this sample, this clonotype turned up a few times. This chain uses TRBV4-2 with TRBJ1-1; TRBD1 might be the D (5 bases). The CDR3 runs 13 residues. Trimming cost V 0 bases and J 6 bases, with 8 bases left between them. The germline gives CDR1 LGHNA, CDR2 YNFKEQ. CDR3: CASSQDQGAEAFF. CDR3 coding DNA: TGTGCCAGCAGCCAAGATCAAGGGGCTGAAGCTTTCTTT.

This clonotype turned up a few times. This chain connects TRBV27 to TRBJ1-6; possibly TRBD1 for D (5 bases). CDR3 length: 15 amino acids. Germline V lookup: CDR1 MNHEY, CDR2 SMNVEV (reference sequence). V lost 7 bases to trimming and J lost 6 bases, with 16 bases between them. Here the CDR3 reads CASNQRPGLNSPLHF. CDR3 sequence (DNA): TGTGCCAGCAACCAAAGGCCGGGACTTAATTCACCCCTCCACTTT.

Only a few counts were recorded for this clonotype. The J gene is TRBJ1-5, the V gene TRBV6-2 or TRBV6-3; TRBD1 aligns across 7 bases. The CDR3 contains 17 residues. In germline, CDR1 is MNHEY, CDR2 SVGEGT. V trimming: 3 bases; J trimming: 1 base; junction bases outside the gene matches: 9. The CDR3 here is CASSYREGTASNQPQHF. The DNA for the CDR3 is TGTGCCAGCAGTTATCGTGAGGGGACAGCCAGCAATCAGCCCCAGCATTTT.

This clonotype has only a few counts. The V and J genes are TRBV15 and TRBJ2-5; D unclear. The CDR3 is made up of 13 amino acids. Germline V gene data show CDR1 as LNHNV and CDR2 as YYDKDF (reference sequence). V shed 1 base and J shed 3 bases, with 6 bases lying between them. CDR3 DNA sequence: TGTGCCACCAGCAGAGCTCTGAAAGAGACCCAGTACTTC. Translating it yields CATSRALKETQYF. Based on the CDR3 plus reference TRBV15 and TRBJ2-5, the full variable domain is DAMVIQNPRYQVTQFGKPVTLSCSQTLNHNVMYWYQQKSSQAPKLLFHYYDKDFNNEADTPDNFQSRRPNTSFCFLDIRSPGLGDTAMYLCATSRALKETQYFGPGTRLLVL.